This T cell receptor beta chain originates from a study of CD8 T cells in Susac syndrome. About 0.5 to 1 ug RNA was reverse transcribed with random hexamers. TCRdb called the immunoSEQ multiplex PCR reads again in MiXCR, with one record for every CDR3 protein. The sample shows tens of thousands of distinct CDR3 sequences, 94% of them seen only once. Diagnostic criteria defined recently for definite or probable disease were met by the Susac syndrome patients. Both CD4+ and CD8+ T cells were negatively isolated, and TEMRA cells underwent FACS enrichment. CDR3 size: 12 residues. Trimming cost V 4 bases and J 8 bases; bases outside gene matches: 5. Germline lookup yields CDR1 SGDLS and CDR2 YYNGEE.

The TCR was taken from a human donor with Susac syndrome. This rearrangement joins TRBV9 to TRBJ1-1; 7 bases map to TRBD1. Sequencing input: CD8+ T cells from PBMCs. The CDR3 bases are TGTGCCAGCAGCCCTAAGGGGGCGGAAGCTTTCTTT. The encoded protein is CASSPKGAEAFF.